The table lists the clone carrying this T cell receptor beta chain with a few counts. Trimming took 6 bases from V and 6 from J; bases not matched to a gene: 11. The CDR3 has 14 amino acids. Germline V gene sequence: CDR1 KGHSH, CDR2 LQKENI. The record originates from a study of blood T cell repertoires in COVID-19. The protocol was immunoSEQ multiplex PCR, while the TCRdb copy is restricted to in-frame clones and leaves out a portion. Here the sample spans about 170,000 clones, 80% to 85% being singletons. This sequence originates from a man aged 65 to 79 with active or convalescent COVID-19. The chain joins TRBV18 to TRBJ2-7; 7 positions match TRBD2. The specimen was peripheral blood. CDR3 DNA sequence: TGTGCCAGCTCCCCCCCTGGGGGGGTCGGCGAGCAGTACTTC. Its translation: CASSPPGGVGEQYF.